A selection of T cell receptor beta chains follows, all from one sample in a study of blood T cell repertoires in COVID-19. TCRdb's copy holds only in-frame clones and misses some; the assay was immunoSEQ multiplex PCR. The sample lists roughly 250,000 clones; approximately 90% were seen once. Source material: peripheral blood. Source of these receptors: a middle-aged woman who had recovered from COVID-19. The CDR3 runs from the conserved cysteine through the conserved F or W. The D gene is left open where the match is weak. Some rows mark clone size as missing; the rest say once, few, many or name a class of expanded clone.

V gene	D gene	J gene	clone size	CDR3 DNA	CDR3 protein
TRBV6-5	TRBD1	TRBJ2-7	few	TGTGCCAGCAGTTACTCCGGGACAGGGGGCGACGAGCAGTACTTC	CASSYSGTGGDEQYF
TRBV5-8	TRBD1	TRBJ1-4	NA	TGTGCCAGCAGCTGGGACAGGGGGCGGACTAATGAAAAACTGTTTTTT	CASSWDRGRTNEKLFF
TRBV5-1	TRBD2	TRBJ2-1	NA	TGCGCCAGCAGCTTCGCGGGAGGGGTTAATGAGCAGTTCTTC	CASSFAGGVNEQFF
TRBV5-1	TRBD1	TRBJ2-7	NA	TGCGCCAGCAGCCAGGGACAGGGCGGGGACGAGCAGTACTTC	CASSQGQGGDEQYF
TRBV6-5	TRBD1	TRBJ2-7	NA	TGTGCCAGCAGTTACGCCGGGACAGGGTTATTTGGGCAGTACTTC	CASSYAGTGLFGQYF
TRBV24-1	TRBD1	TRBJ2-7	NA	TGTGCCACCAGTGGTAGGGGGCGCGAGCAGTACTTC	CATSGRGREQYF
TRBV19	NA	TRBJ2-2	NA	TGTGCCAGTAGTTCGAAGGGTGGGGCTTTCGCGAACACCGGGGAGCTGTTTTTT	CASSSKGGAFANTGELFF
TRBV7-6	TRBD1	TRBJ2-7	once	TGTGCCAGCAGCGACCGGGTTACAGGGGCCGAGCAGTACTTC	CASSDRVTGAEQYF
TRBV25-1	NA	TRBJ2-7	NA	TGTGCCAGCAGTGACCCTCGGACAGTCTCCTACGAGCAGTACTTC	CASSDPRTVSYEQYF
TRBV19	TRBD2	TRBJ2-1	NA	TGTGCCAGTAGTAGGGGACTAGCGGGAGCAGCCTCCTACAATGAGCAGTTCTTC	CASSRGLAGAASYNEQFF
TRBV20-1	NA	TRBJ2-1	NA	TGCAGTGCTAGAGTTTCGAATGAGCAGTTCTTC	CSARVSNEQFF
TRBV6-5	TRBD1	TRBJ1-2	NA	TGTGCCAGCAGGCAGGGGGGCGGCCTCTATGGCTACACCTTC	CASRQGGGLYGYTF
TRBV21-1	NA	TRBJ1-2	few	TGTGCCAGCAGCAGAAAGCGGTATTGTCAGGTAGGACCCTTACTCTATGGCTACACCTTC	CASSRKRYCQVGPLLYGYTF
TRBV4-2	NA	TRBJ2-7	once	TGTGCCAGCAGCCAAGATCGAGAGCCCTCATCCTACGAGCAGTACTTC	CASSQDREPSSYEQYF
TRBV6-1	NA	TRBJ1-5	few	TGTGCCAGCAGTGAACGGCAGCCCCAGCATTTT	CASSERQPQHF
TRBV10-3	NA	TRBJ2-1	NA	TGTGCCATCAGGGGGGGACTTCCATACAATGAGCAGTTCTTC	CAIRGGLPYNEQFF
TRBV7-9	TRBD2	TRBJ2-5	once	TGTGCCAGCAGCCTTGGACTTACGACTAGCGAAAAGACCCAGTACTTC	CASSLGLTTSEKTQYF
TRBV3-1/TRBV3-2	TRBD1	TRBJ2-7	NA	TGTGCCAGCAGCCAGTCCTCCGGGACAGGGGGGCACGAGCAGTACTTC	CASSQSSGTGGHEQYF
TRBV9	NA	TRBJ2-5	NA	TGTGCCTCCAGGGTGAAAGAGACCCAGTACTTC	CASRVKETQYF
TRBV4-2	TRBD2	TRBJ2-1	NA	TGTGCCAGCAGCCAAGTCCAGGGACTAGCGGGAGACAATGAGCAGTTCTTC	CASSQVQGLAGDNEQFF
TRBV6-6	NA	TRBJ1-3	once	TGTGCCGCTCAACAGGGAGGAAACACCATATATTTT	CAAQQGGNTIYF
TRBV19	TRBD1	TRBJ2-7	NA	TGTGCCAGTAGTATAGACTACAGGGGAACCTACGAGCAGTACTTC	CASSIDYRGTYEQYF
TRBV6-2/TRBV6-3	NA	TRBJ2-4	NA	TGTGCCAGCAGTCAGGACAGCTCGGCCCTAACCAAAAACATTCAGTACTTC	CASSQDSSALTKNIQYF
TRBV7-2	NA	TRBJ2-7	NA	TGTGCCAGCAGCTTATCAGGGGGGATGATGACCTACGAGCAGTACTTC	CASSLSGGMMTYEQYF
TRBV6-5	NA	TRBJ1-4	NA	TGTGCCAGCAGGAGTAATGAAAAACTGTTTTTT	CASRSNEKLFF
TRBV5-1	NA	TRBJ2-1	once	TGCGCCAGCAGCCCTTGGAGCGGGCTGACCTACAATGAGCAGTTCTTC	CASSPWSGLTYNEQFF
TRBV6-5	TRBD1	TRBJ1-4	NA	TGTGCCAGCAGTTCTTATGACAGGGTAAATGAAAAACTGTTTTTT	CASSSYDRVNEKLFF
TRBV28	TRBD2	TRBJ2-7	few	TGTGCCAGCAGTTTTCGGGGGGTGTACTACGAGCAGTACTTC	CASSFRGVYYEQYF
TRBV4-3	NA	TRBJ2-1	NA	TGCGCCAGCAGCCAAGATTTTAGCTCCTACAATGAGCAGTTCTTC	CASSQDFSSYNEQFF
TRBV5-5	NA	TRBJ2-7	NA	TGTGCCAGCAGCTCCCTCCTAGAAGCGGAGGGGCGGAAGTACTTC	CASSSLLEAEGRKYF
TRBV7-2	TRBD1	TRBJ2-2	NA	TGTGCCAGCAGCCCGCGGGTCGGGACAGGGGCGACCGGGGAGCTGTTTTTT	CASSPRVGTGATGELFF
TRBV12-5	TRBD2	TRBJ2-3	NA	TGTGCTAGTGGTTTGATAAGCGGGGCGAGGACAGATACGCAGTATTTT	CASGLISGARTDTQYF
TRBV11-3	NA	TRBJ2-1	NA	TGTGCCAGCAGCTTAGAAGGGAGTCCCTCCAGTGAGCAGTTCTTC	CASSLEGSPSSEQFF
TRBV6-5	TRBD1	TRBJ1-2	NA	TGTGCCAGCAGTTTAGGACAGGGGGCGGTGGTTGGCTACACCTTC	CASSLGQGAVVGYTF
TRBV28	TRBD1	TRBJ2-3	NA	TGTGCCAGCAGTCCATACAGGGGGGTCACAGATACGCAGTATTTT	CASSPYRGVTDTQYF